This T cell receptor (beta chain) was identified during a study of T-cell memory formation after mild COVID-19. Germline V lookup: CDR1 SGHTA, CDR2 FQGNSA. Deletions cut 5 bases from V and 0 bases from J, with 17 bases between. The CDR3 runs to 17 residues. This clonotype was recorded a few times. TCRdb ran MiXCR on the 5' RACE reads and lists one entry per CDR3 protein. Of approximately 490,000 distinct CDR3 sequences listed, just over 20% are singletons. This receptor was identified in an adult woman who had mild COVID-19 (a few samples of this study predate the infection). Cell type and time point are not known. This chain connects TRBV7-2 to TRBJ2-1; D perhaps matches TRBD2 (7 bases). The specimen sequenced was PBMCs or a T cell subset sorted from them (not recorded which). The CDR3 region is CASSARRGAGSYNEQFF. CDR3 in DNA: TGTGCCAGCAGCGCCCGCCGGGGGGCCGGCTCCTACAATGAGCAGTTCTTC.